The 20 T cell receptor beta chains below all came from one sample that was sequenced in a study of cytomegalovirus exposure and HLA in healthy donors. PCR was performed using 60 Vbeta and 13 Jbeta primers. Repertoires were generated with immunoSEQ multiplex PCR, while TCRdb's copy carries only in-frame clones and drops some. This table holds about 160,000 clones, approximately 80% found once. The sample was PBMCs. Receptors were obtained from a male donor in good health and CMV-seropositive.

This clone was counted only a few times. Other DNA sequences in the same sample also yield this CDR3. The chain couples TRBV5-4 to TRBJ1-1, with D possibly matching TRBD1 (6 bases). The V gene lost 4 bases and the J gene lost 4 bases, with 14 bases spanning the gap. Germline-derived CDR1 and CDR2 are SGHNT and YYREEE (reference sequence). The length of the CDR3 is 14 residues. CDR3 in amino acids: CASSPWTAPTEAFF. CDR3 DNA: TGTGCCAGCAGCCCGTGGACAGCCCCCACTGAAGCTTTCTTT.

This clone was counted once. V usage is TRBV6-5 and J usage is TRBJ1-2; a weak D match, TRBD1 (5 bases). This CDR3 is built from 16 residues. V was shortened by 0 bases and J by 7 bases, with 18 bases between the two germline ends. Germline V gives CDR1 MNHEY, CDR2 SVGAGI. For the CDR3, the DNA is TGTGCCAGCAGTTACTCGAACTTTGGGACCGGGAGTGGCTACACCTTC. Protein sequence: CASSYSNFGTGSGYTF.

The chain combines TRBV6-4 with TRBJ2-1; 9 nucleotides align to TRBD2. The germline V gene has CDR1 MRHNA and CDR2 SNTAGT. The CDR3 is made up of 14 amino acids. With V trimmed by 6 bases and J by 2 bases, 2 bases remained unmatched. CDR3 DNA sequence: TGTGCCAGCAGCCCTAGCGGGACCTACAATGAGCAGTTCTTC. Protein: CASSPSGTYNEQFF.

This chain connects TRBV7-9 to TRBJ1-5; 7 bases fit TRBD1. The V gene end was trimmed by 5 bases and the J gene end by 2 bases; junction bases not matched to a gene: 9. Germline-derived CDR1 and CDR2 are SEHNR and FQNEAQ (reference sequence). The CDR3 loop spans 16 amino acids. The CDR3 protein is CASSPQSTGGNQPQHF. CDR3 nucleotides: TGTGCCAGCAGCCCACAATCCACAGGGGGCAATCAGCCCCAGCATTTT.

This clone was detected a few times. The J gene is TRBJ2-7, the V gene TRBV6-5; D may be TRBD1 (5 bases). CDR1 and CDR2 from the germline V gene are MNHEY and SVGAGI. The CDR3 contains 14 residues. V lost 0 bases, J lost 1 base, and 7 bases lay in between. CDR3 protein: CASSYSYRSYEQYF. The CDR3 region has the DNA TGTGCCAGCAGTTACTCGTACAGGTCCTACGAGCAGTACTTC.

The chain recombines TRBV5-1 with TRBJ1-6; 11 bases are a match to TRBD1. Trimming at V came to 1 base and at J to 12 bases, leaving 6 bases not matched to a gene. The germline CDR1 and CDR2 sequences are SGHRS and YFSETQ. The CDR3 covers 15 residues. The CDR3 loop is CASSLRTGGWEPLHF. CDR3 DNA: TGCGCCAGCAGCTTGCGGACAGGGGGCTGGGAACCCCTCCACTTT.

V gene TRBV7-2 combines with J gene TRBJ1-6, with a tentative D call TRBD1 (5 bases). V was trimmed by 3 bases and J by 10 bases, leaving 22 bases between them. The CDR3 sequence is 17 residues long. Germline lookup yields CDR1 SGHTA and CDR2 FQGNSA. CDR3 coding DNA: TGTGCCAGCAGCTTCGACCCAGGGCAGGGTGGGTCCTCACCCCTCCACTTT. Amino acid sequence: CASSFDPGQGGSSPLHF.

The rearrangement links TRBV27 to TRBJ2-1; D might be TRBD1 (5 bases). The V end was cut by 6 bases, the J end by 2 bases, with 17 bases between. This CDR3 has 16 residues. Germline loops: CDR1 MNHEY, CDR2 SMNVEV (reference sequence). This chain's CDR3 is CASRFLGVEAYNEQFF. CDR3 DNA: TGTGCCAGCAGATTTCTAGGGGTTGAAGCCTACAATGAGCAGTTCTTC.

V and J are TRBV7-9 and TRBJ1-1; D is unresolved. The V gene's germline CDR1 is SEHNR and CDR2 FQNEAQ (reference sequence). The CDR3 extends over 12 amino acids. V lost 5 bases, J lost 10 bases, and 14 bases lay in between. CDR3: CASSVGSQSAFF. CDR3 nucleotide sequence: TGTGCCAGCAGCGTGGGCAGCCAATCAGCTTTCTTT. Full variable domain (remainder filled in from reference TRBV7-9 and TRBJ1-1): DTGVSQNPRHKITKRGQNVTFRCDPISEHNRLYWYRQTLGQGPEFLTYFQNEAQLEKSRLLSDRFSAERPKGSFSTLEIQRTEQGDSAMYLCASSVGSQSAFFGQGTRLTVV.

This clone was seen a single time. The chain recombines TRBV28 with TRBJ2-7; 8 bases map to TRBD1. The CDR3 contains 14 residues. The trim removed 3 bases at V and 4 bases at J, leaving 5 bases unmatched. CDR1 is MDHEN, CDR2 SYDVKM, per germline. In DNA form, the CDR3 reads TGTGCCAGCAGTTTCAGCAGGGGGCTGTACGAGCAGTACTTC. Its protein product is CASSFSRGLYEQYF.

The chain has TRBV6-5 and TRBJ1-5; possibly TRBD1 for D (6 bases). This CDR3 spans 13 amino acids. From germline, CDR1 is MNHEY and CDR2 SVGAGI. V was cut by 5 bases and J by 3 bases, with 8 bases left in between. CDR3 sequence (DNA): TGTGCCAGCAGTACAGGGTTCAATCAGCCCCAGCATTTT. Amino acid sequence: CASSTGFNQPQHF.

This clone was found a few times. The chain employs TRBV6-1 and TRBJ1-2; tentatively, D is TRBD1 (6 bases). Germline V CDR1 and CDR2: MNHNS, SASEGT. V gave up 6 bases and J gave up 2 bases, with 13 bases separating them. The CDR3 sequence is 14 residues long. The CDR3 coding sequence is TGTGCCAGCAGCGGACAGCCTGACAACTATGGCTACACCTTC. As protein: CASSGQPDNYGYTF.

The rearrangement links TRBV29-1 to TRBJ2-1; no reliable D call. The CDR3 length is 13 residues. The ends were cut back, 7 bases at V and 3 bases at J, with 13 bases in the middle. From germline, CDR1 is SQVTM and CDR2 ANQGSEA. CDR3: CSACPEVYNEQFF. In nucleotides, the CDR3 is TGCAGCGCCTGTCCTGAGGTCTACAATGAGCAGTTCTTC.

DNA of the CDR3: TGTGCCAGCAGTTTATCGCGAGCCCTCTCTGGAAACACCATATATTTT. It specifies CASSLSRALSGNTIYF. This chain joins TRBV27 and TRBJ1-3; D is uncertain. The V and J ends lost 0 bases and 0 bases respectively, with 9 bases between them. Germline lookup yields CDR1 MNHEY and CDR2 SMNVEV (reference sequence). The CDR3 covers 16 residues.

The rearrangement joins TRBV10-2 to TRBJ1-5; D gene unclear. The germline CDR1 and CDR2 sequences are WSHSY and SAAADI. The CDR3 covers 13 residues. With 5 bases removed from V and 3 bases from J, the gap between germline ends came to 8 bases. As DNA, the CDR3 is TGCGCCAGCAGTAGAGAGATCAATCAGCCCCAGCATTTT. Its protein is CASSREINQPQHF.

This clone was seen a few times. This rearrangement joins TRBV5-4 to TRBJ1-1; D ambiguous. V lost 7 bases and J 1 base, leaving 14 bases between the germline ends. There are 14 residues in the CDR3. Per the germline V gene, CDR1 is SGHNT and CDR2 is YYREEE (reference sequence). The CDR3: CASSGEFRNTEAFF. As DNA, the CDR3 is TGTGCCAGCTCCGGGGAGTTTCGGAACACTGAAGCTTTCTTT.

This chain links TRBV13 with TRBJ1-2, with a possible D match to TRBD1 (6 bases). V lost 2 bases, J lost 0 bases, and 13 bases lay in between. Germline V gene lookup returns CDR1 PRHDT and CDR2 FYEKMQ (reference sequence). CDR3 size: 16 residues. The CDR3 spells CASSLSTGWPNYGYTF. The CDR3 bases are TGTGCCAGCAGCTTATCAACAGGGTGGCCTAACTATGGCTACACCTTC.

The CDR3 loop is CASSFATGTYEQYF. Written as DNA, the CDR3 is TGTGCCAGCAGCTTTGCCACGGGAACCTACGAGCAGTACTTC. The V and J genes are TRBV11-3 and TRBJ2-7; the D gene is possibly TRBD2 (5 bases). The CDR3 sequence is 14 residues long. Germline V gene lookup returns CDR1 SGHNT and CDR2 YENEEA. Trimming took 3 bases from V and 2 from J, leaving 11 bases between them.

The chain links TRBV4-1 to TRBJ2-3; 9 positions agree with TRBD2. Germline-derived CDR1 and CDR2 are MGHRA and YSYEKL. The CDR3 has 16 amino acids. With 2 bases clipped from V and 0 bases from J, the junction kept 3 bases outside the gene matches. For the CDR3, the DNA is TGCGCCAGCAGCCAATGGACTAGCGCAAGCACAGATACGCAGTATTTT. This translates into CASSQWTSASTDTQYF.

The CDR3 nucleotides read TGCGCCAGCAGCCCGACCAGATGGAGTACTGAAGCTTTCTTT. Its translation is CASSPTRWSTEAFF. The J gene is TRBJ1-1, the V gene TRBV4-3; no definite D call. Trimming pared 4 bases from V and 5 bases from J, leaving 14 bases between. The CDR3 spans 14 residues. CDR1 is LGHNA and CDR2 is YSLEER in the germline V gene.